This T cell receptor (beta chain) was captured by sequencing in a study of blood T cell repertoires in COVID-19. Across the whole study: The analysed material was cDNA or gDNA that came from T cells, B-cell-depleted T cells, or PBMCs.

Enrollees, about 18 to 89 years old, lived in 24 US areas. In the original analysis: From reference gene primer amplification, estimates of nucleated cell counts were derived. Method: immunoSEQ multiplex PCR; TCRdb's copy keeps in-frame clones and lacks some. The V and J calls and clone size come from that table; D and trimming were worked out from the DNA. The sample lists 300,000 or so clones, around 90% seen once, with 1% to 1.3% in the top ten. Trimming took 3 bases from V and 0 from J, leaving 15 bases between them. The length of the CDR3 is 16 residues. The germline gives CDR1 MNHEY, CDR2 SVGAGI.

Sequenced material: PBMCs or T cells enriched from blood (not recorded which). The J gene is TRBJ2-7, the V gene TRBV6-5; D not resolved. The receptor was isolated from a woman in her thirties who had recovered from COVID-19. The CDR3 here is CASSYSGLPSSYEQYF. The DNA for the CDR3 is TGTGCCAGCAGTTATTCTGGCCTGCCCAGCTCCTACGAGCAGTACTTC.